One sample yielded the 26 T cell receptor beta chains listed below, sequenced in a study of T cell repertoires in cytomegalovirus infection. TCRdb reanalysed the reads using MiXCR and keeps one entry per CDR3 protein. Among around 530,000 distinct CDR3 sequences listed, 16% were seen once. The sequencing sample was made of CD8+ T cells from PBMCs. These receptor sequences come from a human donor in good health (CMV status not recorded). Some clones in this sample may be carry-over from other donors' samples.

In its sample, this clonotype was seen many times. V is TRBV11-2 and J is TRBJ2-2; 8 bases line up with TRBD2. Per germline, CDR1 SGHAT and CDR2 FQNNGV. The trim removed 5 bases at V and 0 bases at J, leaving 5 bases unmatched. The CDR3 runs to 16 residues. The CDR3, as DNA: TGTGCCAGCAGCCCCGGGGGGGGCCCGAACACCGGGGAGCTGTTTTTT. Protein sequence: CASSPGGGPNTGELFF.

The chain is built from TRBV29-1 and TRBJ1-3; D ambiguous. Trimming cost V 4 bases and J 3 bases, with 13 bases left between them. The length of the CDR3 is 14 residues. Germline CDR1 SQVTM, CDR2 ANQGSEA. CDR3 DNA sequence: TGCAGCGTTGGGGGTCAGGATCTTGGAAACACCATATATTTT. Translated: CSVGGQDLGNTIYF.

This clonotype was seen repeatedly, ten times or more. The chain combines TRBV7-9 with TRBJ2-6; D is possibly TRBD1 (6 bases). Germline CDR1 SEHNR, CDR2 FQNEAQ (reference sequence). Trimming took off 5 bases at V and 4 bases at J, with 12 bases between the two ends. The CDR3 is made up of 15 amino acids. CDR3 amino acids: CASSTTGPGANVLTF. The CDR3 region has the DNA TGTGCCAGCAGCACTACAGGGCCCGGGGCCAACGTCCTGACTTTC.

The chain is built from TRBV3-1 and TRBJ2-7; 7 bases agree with TRBD1. CDR1 is LGHDT, CDR2 YNNKEL, per germline (reference sequence). CDR3 length: 15 residues. V was pared by 1 base and J by 5 bases, with 8 bases of the junction left unmatched. The CDR3: CASSQVVTGTDEQYF. The DNA for the CDR3 is TGTGCCAGCAGCCAAGTAGTGACAGGGACGGACGAGCAGTACTTC.

This clonotype turned up a few times. CDR3 coding DNA: TGTGCCAGCAGCCGTGAAGGGGAGGGGTACGAGCAGTACTTC. It codes for CASSREGEGYEQYF. V usage is TRBV5-4 and J usage is TRBJ2-7, with TRBD2 identical over 7 bases. Trimming at V came to 4 bases and at J to 4 bases, leaving 8 bases not matched to a gene. Germline V gives CDR1 SGHNT, CDR2 YYREEE (reference sequence). The CDR3 loop spans 14 amino acids.

Worth noting for this clonotype: Just one base apart from a much larger clone, this may be a read error. The rearrangement links TRBV6-8 to TRBJ1-5; perhaps TRBD1 as D (5 bases). Germline V gives CDR1 MNHGY, CDR2 SAAAGT. V lost 2 bases to trimming and J lost 1 base, with 6 bases between them. The CDR3 runs 14 residues. CDR3 in DNA: TGTGCCAGCAGTTACCGACAGAGCAATCAGCCCCAGCATTTT. This sequence encodes CASSYRQSNQPQHF.

The V call is TRBV14, the J call TRBJ2-7; D unresolved. This CDR3 has 13 amino acids. With 1 base removed from V and 5 bases from J, the gap between germline ends came to 9 bases. CDR1 is SGHDN, CDR2 FVKESK, per germline. CDR3 nucleotides: TGTGCCAGCAGCCAAGGTAGTCCCCACGAGCAGTACTTC. Its translation is CASSQGSPHEQYF.

This clonotype appeared a few times. V usage is TRBV12-3 or TRBV12-4 and J usage is TRBJ1-5; D is ambiguous. Trimming pared 1 base from V and 0 bases from J, leaving 22 bases between. There are 20 residues in the CDR3. CDR3 amino acids: CASSLGQNTANLYSNQPQHF. CDR3 sequence (DNA): TGTGCCAGCAGTTTAGGGCAGAACACCGCTAATCTCTATAGCAATCAGCCCCAGCATTTT.

CDR3 in amino acids: CASTHLQGDQPQHF. Here the CDR3 DNA reads TGTGCCAGCACCCACCTTCAGGGTGATCAGCCCCAGCATTTT. The chain has TRBV28 and TRBJ1-5; D might be TRBD1 (5 bases). The germline V gene encodes CDR1 MDHEN and CDR2 SYDVKM. The CDR3 spans 14 residues. Trimming took 7 bases from V and 5 from J, leaving 15 bases between them.

The rearrangement joins TRBV9 to TRBJ2-3; possibly TRBD2 for D (6 bases). Trimming cost V 0 bases and J 7 bases, with 18 bases left between them. The CDR3 totals 16 residues. Germline V gives CDR1 SGDLS, CDR2 YYNGEE. The CDR3 spells CASSVALGGVPHTQYF. CDR3 DNA: TGTGCCAGCAGCGTAGCTCTAGGCGGGGTGCCTCATACGCAGTATTTT.

The chain has TRBV6-2 or TRBV6-3 and TRBJ2-7; D unclear. The CDR3 contains 11 residues. The germline V and J ends were trimmed by 6 bases and 5 bases, with 8 bases remaining between them. The germline CDR1 and CDR2 sequences are MNHEY and SVGEGT. The CDR3 nucleotides read TGTGCCAGCAGATTCGACCACGAGCAGTACTTC. Amino acids: CASRFDHEQYF.

This chain uses TRBV5-6 with TRBJ1-5; 7 nucleotides match TRBD1. Germline V CDR1 and CDR2: SGHDT, YYEEEE. CDR3 length: 12 amino acids. The ends lost 3 bases at V and 8 bases at J; junction bases unmatched: 2. The DNA of the CDR3 is TGTGCCAGCAGCTCAACAGGGGAGCCCCAGCATTTT. Encoded protein: CASSSTGEPQHF.

Ten or more counts support this clonotype. The V and J genes are TRBV29-1 and TRBJ2-1; TRBD2 matches at 15 bases. The length of the CDR3 is 13 residues. The junction had 2 bases not matched to a gene; V was cut back by 6 bases and J by 8 bases. CDR1 and CDR2 from the germline V gene are SQVTM and ANQGSEA. In DNA form, the CDR3 reads TGCAGCGTGGGGACTAGCGGGAGGTATGAGCAGTTCTTC. It specifies CSVGTSGRYEQFF.

Details on this clonotype: Given a much more abundant clone one base away, this may be a read error. The V gene is TRBV7-4, the J gene TRBJ2-3; perhaps TRBD2 as D (5 bases). The CDR3 extends over 15 amino acids. Germline V lookup: CDR1 SGHVT, CDR2 SQSDAQ. For the CDR3, the DNA is TGTGCCAGCAGCCCCAGGAGGTCTAGCACAGATACGCATTATTTT. Its protein product is CASSPRRSSTDTHYF.

This chain uses TRBV27 with TRBJ2-7, with no clear D. V shed 5 bases and J shed 2 bases, with 13 bases lying between them. The CDR3 consists of 14 residues. Germline CDR1 MNHEY, CDR2 SMNVEV (reference sequence). CDR3 in amino acids: CASSDGLLPYEQYF. CDR3 bases: TGTGCCAGCAGTGACGGCCTACTCCCCTACGAGCAGTACTTC.

This clonotype has more than one count but fewer than ten. The chain links TRBV5-6 to TRBJ2-1, with 11 nucleotides matching TRBD2. Trimming removed 7 bases from V and 2 bases from J; junction bases left unmatched: 5. The CDR3 runs to 15 residues. CDR1 SGHDT and CDR2 YYEEEE come from the germline V gene. The CDR3 spells CASGPTSGAYNEQFF. The CDR3 bases are TGTGCCAGCGGGCCGACTAGCGGGGCCTACAATGAGCAGTTCTTC.

This clonotype has at least ten counts. This sequence joins TRBV28 and TRBJ2-7; tentative D call: TRBD1 (6 bases). The CDR3 totals 14 residues. V lost 6 bases and J lost 5, with 17 bases in between. Per germline, CDR1 MDHEN and CDR2 SYDVKM. DNA of the CDR3: TGTGCCAGCAGCGCATACAGGGTCCCCCACGAGCAGTACTTC. Encoded protein: CASSAYRVPHEQYF.

As concerns this clonotype: A far larger clone is just one base off, so this is likely a read error. This sequence joins TRBV7-6 and TRBJ2-7; D gene unclear. The CDR3 consists of 12 residues. From germline, CDR1 is SGHVS and CDR2 FNYEAQ. The DNA for the CDR3 is TGTGCCAGCAGCCCTACACCCTACGATCAGTACTTC. It encodes CASSPTPYDQYF.

The chain is built from TRBV15 and TRBJ1-4; D not certain. Per germline, CDR1 LNHNV and CDR2 YYDKDF (reference sequence). V gave up 6 bases and J gave up 4 bases, with 9 bases separating them. CDR3 size: 13 residues. CDR3 bases: TGTGCCACCAGAGACGGGGTTAATGAAAAACTGTTTTTT. It encodes CATRDGVNEKLFF.

This chain links TRBV2 with TRBJ2-7, with TRBD1 matching 8 bases. Germline values: CDR1 SNHLY, CDR2 FYNNEI. The CDR3 is 11 residues long. Trimming at V came to 10 bases and at J to 3 bases, leaving 2 bases not matched to a gene. CDR3 DNA: TGTGCCACGGACAGGGTCTACGAGCAGTACTTC. Translation gives CATDRVYEQYF.

J is TRBJ2-7 and V is TRBV28, with a weak D call TRBD2 (6 bases). This CDR3 has 14 residues. The germline gives CDR1 MDHEN, CDR2 SYDVKM. V lost 7 bases and J lost 0, with 13 bases in between. CDR3 in amino acids: CASNPGRSSYEQYF. The CDR3 nucleotides read TGTGCCAGCAACCCAGGGAGGAGCTCCTACGAGCAGTACTTC. Together with reference TRBV28 and TRBJ2-7, the CDR3 gives the full variable domain: DVKVTQSSRYLVKRTGEKVFLECVQDMDHENMFWYRQDPGLGLRLIYFSYDVKMKEKGDIPEGYSVSREKKERFSLILESASTNQTSMYLCASNPGRSSYEQYFGPGTRLTVT.

Regarding this clonotype: The germline gene is not matched at one end of the junction; a read error may be the cause. The gene calls are TRBV4-1 and TRBJ2-2; no reliable D call. This CDR3 has 10 amino acids. The germline gives CDR1 MGHRA, CDR2 YSYEKL. The CDR3 sequence is CASSGRELFF. The DNA of the CDR3 is TGTGCCAGCAGTGGACGGGAGCTGTTTTTT.

In its sample, this clonotype was seen a few times. This sequence joins TRBV19 and TRBJ2-1; 7 nucleotides match TRBD2. Losses at the gene ends were 2 bases for V and 4 bases for J; bases not matched to a gene: 5. The CDR3 extends over 15 amino acids. Germline CDR1 reads LNHDA; CDR2 reads SQIVND (reference sequence). CDR3 sequence: CASSISTSAYNEQFF. Here the CDR3 DNA reads TGTGCCAGTAGTATATCTACTAGCGCTTACAATGAGCAGTTCTTC.

The chain has TRBV6-6 and TRBJ1-3; D is unclear. V was clipped by 3 bases and J by 4 bases, with 10 bases between them. Germline V gene data show CDR1 as MNHNY and CDR2 as SVGAGI (reference sequence). The CDR3 length is 14 residues. The CDR3 region has the DNA TGTGCCAGCAGTTATACAGTAGTCGGAAACACCATATATTTT. Residues: CASSYTVVGNTIYF.

This clonotype was recorded only once. The CDR3 nucleotides read TGTGCCTGGACTTCACTGACATGGGGCTACACTGAAGCTTTCTTT. Protein sequence: CAWTSLTWGYTEAFF. This chain uses TRBV30 with TRBJ1-1; tentative D call: TRBD1 (5 bases). Trimming pared 4 bases from V and 3 bases from J, leaving 18 bases between. This CDR3 has 15 residues. Germline V gives CDR1 GTSNPN, CDR2 SVGIG (reference sequence).

Concerning this clonotype: It may be a read error: a sequence one base away is much more abundant. No conserved phenylalanine or tryptophan is present at the end of the CDR3, so a read error is the likely explanation. This chain links TRBV5-5 with TRBJ2-7, with D perhaps matching TRBD1 (6 bases). Trimming removed 4 bases from V and 2 bases from J, with 10 bases in between. Germline assignment: CDR1 SGHKS and CDR2 YYEKEE (reference sequence). CDR3 length: 13 amino acids. This chain's CDR3 is CASSVDSAYEQYY. CDR3 sequence (DNA): TGTGCCAGCAGCGTGGACAGCGCCTACGAGCAGTACTAC.